Listed below are T cell receptor beta chains from one sample, sequenced in a study of CD8 T cells in ankylosing spondylitis. TCRdb reprocessed the 5' RACE reads with MiXCR, giving one entry per CDR3 protein. The top ten hold around 13% of the sample, which has 350,000 to 400,000 distinct CDR3 sequences, 20% seen once. The sequenced material came from blood, either unsorted or a sorted T cell fraction (not recorded which). Receptor source: a male donor with ankylosing spondylitis or in good health (not recorded which). Both conserved end residues are part of each CDR3. The order of the fields is D gene, J gene, clone size, V gene, CDR3 protein, CDR3 DNA. D genes are given only for firm matches. For some rows the clone size is stated as once, few or many, or as a class when expanded; others skip it.

D gene: TRBD1
J gene: TRBJ1-4
clone size: few
V gene: TRBV28
CDR3 protein: CASSKQGANEKLFF
CDR3 DNA: TGTGCCAGCAGTAAACAGGGGGCTAATGAAAAACTGTTTTTT

D gene: NA
J gene: TRBJ1-4
clone size: many
V gene: TRBV20-1
CDR3 protein: CSARDWQGPNEKLFF
CDR3 DNA: TGCAGTGCTAGAGATTGGCAGGGGCCAAATGAAAAACTGTTTTTT

D gene: NA
J gene: TRBJ2-2
clone size: few
V gene: TRBV18
CDR3 protein: CASSPQPGSNTGELFF
CDR3 DNA: TGTGCCAGCTCACCACAACCAGGATCTAACACCGGGGAGCTGTTTTTT

D gene: NA
J gene: TRBJ2-1
clone size: few
V gene: TRBV7-7
CDR3 protein: CASSLGPAGDNEQFF
CDR3 DNA: TGTGCCAGCAGCTTAGGGCCGGCAGGGGACAATGAGCAGTTCTTC

D gene: TRBD2
J gene: TRBJ2-5
clone size: NA
V gene: TRBV4-1
CDR3 protein: CASSTSGGEPQETQYF
CDR3 DNA: TGCGCCAGCAGCACTAGCGGGGGGGAACCTCAAGAGACCCAGTACTTC

D gene: NA
J gene: TRBJ2-3
clone size: NA
V gene: TRBV6-4
CDR3 protein: CASSDTYRVTLSGSTDTQYF
CDR3 DNA: TGTGCCAGCAGCGACACCTACAGGGTCACCCTTTCCGGGAGCACAGATACGCAGTATTTT

D gene: TRBD2
J gene: TRBJ2-3
clone size: few
V gene: TRBV10-2
CDR3 protein: CASSGLAGVVDTQYF
CDR3 DNA: TGCGCCAGCAGTGGATTAGCGGGGGTAGTGGATACGCAGTATTTT

D gene: NA
J gene: TRBJ2-5
clone size: few
V gene: TRBV5-6
CDR3 protein: CASSLGQNQETQYF
CDR3 DNA: TGTGCCAGCAGCTTGGGACAGAACCAAGAGACCCAGTACTTC

D gene: NA
J gene: TRBJ1-1
clone size: few
V gene: TRBV11-2
CDR3 protein: CASSFTTGINTEAFF
CDR3 DNA: TGTGCCAGCAGCTTCACCACAGGGATTAACACTGAAGCTTTCTTT

D gene: NA
J gene: TRBJ2-2
clone size: NA
V gene: TRBV20-1
CDR3 protein: CSANLAGELFF
CDR3 DNA: TGCAGTGCTAATCTCGCCGGGGAGCTGTTTTTT

D gene: TRBD1
J gene: TRBJ1-6
clone size: NA
V gene: TRBV18
CDR3 protein: CASSPGGSPTGFGSPLHF
CDR3 DNA: TGTGCCAGCTCACCCGGGGGGAGTCCGACAGGGTTCGGTTCACCCCTCCACTTT

D gene: NA
J gene: TRBJ2-3
clone size: NA
V gene: TRBV6-1
CDR3 protein: CASSQTVPDTQYF
CDR3 DNA: TGTGCCAGCAGTCAGACAGTCCCCGATACGCAGTATTTT

D gene: NA
J gene: TRBJ2-2
clone size: many
V gene: TRBV4-1
CDR3 protein: CASSQEGLANTGELFF
CDR3 DNA: TGCGCCAGCAGCCAAGAGGGGTTGGCGAACACCGGGGAGCTGTTTTTT

D gene: NA
J gene: TRBJ2-1
clone size: NA
V gene: TRBV5-1
CDR3 protein: CASLKSWRTYNEQFF
CDR3 DNA: TGCGCCAGCCTCAAAAGCTGGCGCACCTACAATGAGCAGTTCTTC

D gene: TRBD1
J gene: TRBJ2-7
clone size: NA
V gene: TRBV9
CDR3 protein: CASSVGTGDYEQYF
CDR3 DNA: TGTGCCAGCAGCGTGGGGACAGGGGATTACGAGCAGTACTTC

D gene: TRBD2
J gene: TRBJ2-1
clone size: few
V gene: TRBV29-1
CDR3 protein: CSVVSGGFYNEQFF
CDR3 DNA: TGCAGCGTGGTTAGCGGGGGGTTTTATAATGAGCAGTTCTTC

D gene: TRBD1
J gene: TRBJ1-5
clone size: NA
V gene: TRBV6-1
CDR3 protein: CASREGQGRWPQHF
CDR3 DNA: TGTGCCAGCAGGGAGGGACAGGGACGTTGGCCCCAGCATTTT

D gene: TRBD2
J gene: TRBJ2-1
clone size: few
V gene: TRBV4-1
CDR3 protein: CASSPSGAPRNEQFF
CDR3 DNA: TGCGCCAGCAGCCCCAGCGGGGCTCCTAGGAATGAGCAGTTCTTC

D gene: TRBD1
J gene: TRBJ1-2
clone size: few
V gene: TRBV7-8
CDR3 protein: CASKPGGALYGYTF
CDR3 DNA: TGTGCCAGCAAACCAGGGGGCGCTCTCTATGGCTACACCTTC

D gene: NA
J gene: TRBJ2-5
clone size: NA
V gene: TRBV12-3/TRBV12-4
CDR3 protein: CASSWPGQETQYF
CDR3 DNA: TGTGCCAGCAGTTGGCCAGGTCAAGAGACCCAGTACTTC

D gene: NA
J gene: TRBJ2-5
clone size: few
V gene: TRBV29-1
CDR3 protein: CSVGLETQYF
CDR3 DNA: TGCAGCGTTGGTCTGGAGACCCAGTACTTC

D gene: NA
J gene: TRBJ2-1
clone size: few
V gene: TRBV7-2
CDR3 protein: CASSLEVEGQFF
CDR3 DNA: TGTGCCAGCAGCTTAGAGGTTGAGGGGCAGTTCTTC

D gene: NA
J gene: TRBJ2-7
clone size: few
V gene: TRBV12-3/TRBV12-4
CDR3 protein: CASRGGQQGYEQYF
CDR3 DNA: TGTGCCAGCAGGGGAGGACAACAGGGCTACGAGCAGTACTTC

D gene: NA
J gene: TRBJ2-2
clone size: NA
V gene: TRBV2
CDR3 protein: CASNDGGVNTGELFF
CDR3 DNA: TGTGCCAGCAATGATGGCGGGGTTAACACCGGGGAGCTGTTTTTT

D gene: NA
J gene: TRBJ1-1
clone size: few
V gene: TRBV2
CDR3 protein: CASRKGSTEAFF
CDR3 DNA: TGTGCCAGCAGAAAGGGGTCCACTGAAGCTTTCTTT

D gene: TRBD1
J gene: TRBJ2-1
clone size: NA
V gene: TRBV15
CDR3 protein: CATSRGTGPIYNEQFF
CDR3 DNA: TGTGCCACCAGCAGAGGGACAGGGCCCATCTACAATGAGCAGTTCTTC

D gene: NA
J gene: TRBJ2-7
clone size: few
V gene: TRBV12-3/TRBV12-4
CDR3 protein: CASSWGGGSYEQYF
CDR3 DNA: TGTGCCAGCTCTTGGGGAGGGGGCTCCTACGAGCAGTACTTC

D gene: NA
J gene: TRBJ2-6
clone size: many
V gene: TRBV10-3
CDR3 protein: CAISEPWAGANVLTF
CDR3 DNA: TGTGCCATCAGTGAGCCGTGGGCTGGGGCCAACGTCCTGACTTTC

D gene: NA
J gene: TRBJ2-3
clone size: few
V gene: TRBV12-5
CDR3 protein: CASALGPRPDTQYF
CDR3 DNA: TGTGCTAGTGCCCTCGGCCCAAGACCAGATACGCAGTATTTT

D gene: NA
J gene: TRBJ2-3
clone size: few
V gene: TRBV15
CDR3 protein: CATSRSKEVADTQYF
CDR3 DNA: TGTGCCACCAGCAGATCTAAAGAGGTCGCAGATACGCAGTATTTT

D gene: TRBD1
J gene: TRBJ2-2
clone size: NA
V gene: TRBV27
CDR3 protein: CASSARQGSGELFF
CDR3 DNA: TGTGCCAGCAGTGCACGACAGGGTTCCGGGGAGCTGTTTTTT

D gene: NA
J gene: TRBJ2-7
clone size: few
V gene: TRBV27
CDR3 protein: CASSPHQGLGEQYF
CDR3 DNA: TGTGCCAGCAGTCCCCACCAGGGGCTCGGGGAGCAGTACTTC

D gene: TRBD1
J gene: TRBJ2-7
clone size: NA
V gene: TRBV7-8
CDR3 protein: CASSGRGQGVYEQYF
CDR3 DNA: TGTGCCAGCAGCGGTCGGGGACAGGGGGTCTACGAGCAGTACTTC

D gene: NA
J gene: TRBJ1-2
clone size: many
V gene: TRBV9
CDR3 protein: CASSGTDPNYGYTF
CDR3 DNA: TGTGCCAGCAGCGGGACAGATCCTAACTATGGCTACACCTTC

D gene: NA
J gene: TRBJ2-5
clone size: few
V gene: TRBV29-1
CDR3 protein: CSVVARGETQYF
CDR3 DNA: TGCAGCGTTGTGGCTCGCGGGGAGACCCAGTACTTC

D gene: NA
J gene: TRBJ1-5
clone size: NA
V gene: TRBV12-3/TRBV12-4
CDR3 protein: CASSPGGGRDQPQHF
CDR3 DNA: TGTGCCAGCAGCCCCGGTGGGGGGAGGGATCAGCCCCAGCATTTT

D gene: NA
J gene: TRBJ1-2
clone size: few
V gene: TRBV12-3/TRBV12-4
CDR3 protein: CASSFGQLNGYTF
CDR3 DNA: TGTGCCAGCAGTTTTGGACAGCTCAATGGCTACACCTTC

D gene: NA
J gene: TRBJ2-5
clone size: NA
V gene: TRBV27
CDR3 protein: CASSFGFPETQYF
CDR3 DNA: TGTGCCAGCAGTTTTGGGTTCCCAGAGACCCAGTACTTC

D gene: NA
J gene: TRBJ2-7
clone size: NA
V gene: TRBV28
CDR3 protein: CASSLSIVEEQYF
CDR3 DNA: TGTGCCAGCAGTTTATCCATCGTTGAAGAGCAGTACTTC

D gene: NA
J gene: TRBJ2-1
clone size: few
V gene: TRBV5-6
CDR3 protein: CASSLAPDVRDEQFF
CDR3 DNA: TGTGCCAGCAGCTTGGCTCCAGACGTTCGGGATGAGCAGTTCTTC

D gene: NA
J gene: TRBJ2-7
clone size: few
V gene: TRBV24-1
CDR3 protein: CATSDFSYEQYF
CDR3 DNA: TGTGCCACCAGTGATTTCTCCTACGAGCAGTACTTC

D gene: NA
J gene: TRBJ2-2
clone size: NA
V gene: TRBV2
CDR3 protein: CASSESDRTNTGELFF
CDR3 DNA: TGTGCCAGCAGTGAATCCGACAGAACGAACACCGGGGAGCTGTTTTTT

D gene: NA
J gene: TRBJ1-5
clone size: NA
V gene: TRBV7-9
CDR3 protein: CASSLVQGGSNQPQHF
CDR3 DNA: TGTGCCAGCAGCTTAGTTCAGGGAGGCAGCAATCAGCCCCAGCATTTT

D gene: NA
J gene: TRBJ2-7
clone size: NA
V gene: TRBV15
CDR3 protein: CATSRGIEQYF
CDR3 DNA: TGTGCCACCAGCAGAGGAATAGAGCAGTACTTC

D gene: TRBD1
J gene: TRBJ2-3
clone size: few
V gene: TRBV4-1
CDR3 protein: CASSQDRSEITTDTQYF
CDR3 DNA: TGCGCCAGCAGCCAGGACAGGAGCGAAATTACCACAGATACGCAGTATTTT